The 20 T cell receptor beta chains below were found in one sample sequenced in a study of blood T cell repertoires in COVID-19. Using immunoSEQ multiplex PCR, the repertoire was profiled, and TCRdb retains in-frame clones only, with some absent. The sample gives 120,000 to 150,000 clones, under 85% of which show up once; roughly 8.3% is in the top ten. Sequencing used peripheral blood. The receptors here all came from a woman aged 80 or over in a cohort sampled during active or convalescent COVID-19.

The chain couples TRBV14 to TRBJ2-2, with 8 positions matching TRBD1. The CDR3 covers 16 residues. The germline gives CDR1 SGHDN, CDR2 FVKESK. The J segment lost 6 bases and the V segment lost 1 base, leaving 7 bases of the junction unmatched. CDR3 sequence: CASSQGGRTGSGELFF. CDR3 nucleotide sequence: TGTGCCAGCAGCCAAGGGGGAAGGACAGGGTCCGGGGAGCTGTTTTTT.

J is TRBJ2-5 and V is TRBV7-2; D unresolved. With 7 bases removed from V and 5 bases from J, the gap between germline ends came to 17 bases. Germline V lookup: CDR1 SGHTA, CDR2 FQGNSA. The CDR3 spans 14 residues. The CDR3 here is CASTTAILGETQYF. CDR3 in DNA: TGTGCCAGCACCACGGCGATCCTCGGGGAGACCCAGTACTTC.

In its sample, this clone was seen many times. V usage is TRBV18 and J usage is TRBJ1-2; tentatively, D is TRBD1 (6 bases). CDR1 is KGHSH and CDR2 is LQKENI in the germline V gene. Trimming took off 5 bases at V and 4 bases at J, with 23 bases between the two ends. This CDR3 is built from 17 residues. CDR3 residues: CASSTNPNRESLYGYTF. The CDR3 coding sequence is TGTGCCAGCTCAACTAACCCAAACAGGGAATCCCTCTATGGCTACACCTTC.

This chain joins TRBV7-3 and TRBJ2-5; TRBD2 matches at 9 bases. In germline, CDR1 is SGHTA, CDR2 FQGTGA. The V and J ends lost 5 bases and 5 bases, in that order; junction bases with no gene match: 9. The CDR3 is 15 residues long. The chain's CDR3 is CASSPGTSQVETQYF. The CDR3 nucleotides are TGTGCCAGCAGCCCCGGGACTAGCCAGGTGGAGACCCAGTACTTC.

CDR3 nucleotide sequence: TGCGCCAGCAGCCTAGCAGGGGCCAACGTCCTGACTTTC. This codes for CASSLAGANVLTF. This chain uses TRBV4-1 with TRBJ2-6; D uncertain. This CDR3 has 13 residues. The germline V and J ends were trimmed by 4 bases and 4 bases, with 5 bases remaining between them. The germline CDR1 and CDR2 sequences are MGHRA and YSYEKL.

This clone appeared a single time. In DNA form, the CDR3 reads TGTGCCAGCAGCTTATCGGGTAGCGGGGGGGCCTACGAGCAGTACGTC. Its protein is CASSLSGSGGAYEQYV. The V call is TRBV7-2, the J call TRBJ2-7; 11 nucleotides align to TRBD2. Per germline, CDR1 SGHTA and CDR2 FQGNSA. The CDR3 length is 16 residues. Losses at the gene ends were 2 bases for V and 2 bases for J; bases not matched to a gene: 5.

The CDR3 reads CASSSQTGGDGYTF. In DNA form, the CDR3 reads TGCGCCAGCAGCTCCCAAACAGGGGGAGATGGCTACACCTTC. This chain uses TRBV5-1 with TRBJ1-2; TRBD1 agrees at 8 bases. The germline CDR1 and CDR2 sequences are SGHRS and YFSETQ. V lost 3 bases and J lost 6; bases outside the gene matches: 7. The CDR3 contains 14 residues.

This clone was seen just once. The J gene is TRBJ1-5, the V gene TRBV7-9; 12 bases fit TRBD1. The length of the CDR3 is 15 residues. Germline CDR1 is SEHNR and CDR2 is FQNEAQ (reference sequence). V dropped 5 bases and J dropped 5; count of bases not matched to a gene: 4. The CDR3 nucleotides are TGTGCCAGCAGCCCGGGACAGGGGGCATATCAGCCCCAGCATTTT. Translation: CASSPGQGAYQPQHF.

The rearrangement joins TRBV11-2 to TRBJ2-3, with D tentatively TRBD2 (6 bases). The CDR3 is 14 residues long. V lost 0 bases to trimming and J lost 2 bases, with 6 bases between them. Germline V gene sequence: CDR1 SGHAT, CDR2 FQNNGV. As DNA, the CDR3 is TGTGCCAGCAGCTTAGAACTAGCCACAGATACGCAGTATTTT. It yields the protein CASSLELATDTQYF.

The chain is built from TRBV5-5 and TRBJ1-2; 7 nucleotides line up with TRBD1. CDR1 is SGHKS, CDR2 YYEKEE, per germline (reference sequence). CDR3 size: 16 residues. V shed 0 bases, J shed 3 bases, and the junction held 8 bases outside the gene matches. The CDR3 here is CASSLVSVRGDYGYTF. CDR3 coding DNA: TGTGCCAGCAGCTTGGTATCGGTCAGGGGGGACTATGGCTACACCTTC.

The chain is built from TRBV5-5 and TRBJ2-7; 10 positions match TRBD2. Germline CDR1 reads SGHKS; CDR2 reads YYEKEE (reference sequence). The J segment lost 6 bases and the V segment lost 3 bases, leaving 9 bases of the junction unmatched. There are 15 residues in the CDR3. CDR3 residues: CASSSMELAGREQYV. The CDR3 DNA sequence: TGTGCCAGCAGCTCCATGGAACTAGCGGGGCGCGAGCAGTACGTC.

V usage is TRBV3-1 (or the pseudogene TRBV3-2) and J usage is TRBJ2-1; possibly TRBD2 for D (6 bases). Trimming cost V 3 bases and J 7 bases, with 13 bases left between them. CDR3 length: 14 amino acids. The V gene's germline CDR1 is LGHDT and CDR2 YNNKEL (reference sequence). The chain's CDR3 is CASSHWGVVNEQFF. The DNA of the CDR3 is TGTGCCAGCAGCCATTGGGGGGTGGTAAATGAGCAGTTCTTC.

The rearrangement links TRBV5-1 to TRBJ1-2; maybe TRBD1 (5 bases). Trimming took 0 bases from V and 2 from J, leaving 8 bases between them. Per the germline V gene, CDR1 is SGHRS and CDR2 is YFSETQ. This CDR3 spans 14 amino acids. The CDR3 is CASSLGQPNYGYTF. The CDR3 nucleotides read TGCGCCAGCAGCTTGGGACAGCCGAACTATGGCTACACCTTC.

The chain recombines TRBV10-2 with TRBJ2-3, with 11 bases matching TRBD2. V trimming: 5 bases; J trimming: 0 bases; junction bases outside the gene matches: 10. CDR3 length: 18 amino acids. The germline V gene encodes CDR1 WSHSY and CDR2 SAAADI. The DNA of the CDR3 is TGCGCCAGCAGTCACACTAGCGGGGGTTCCCCTAGCACAGATACGCAGTATTTT. This translates into CASSHTSGGSPSTDTQYF.

This clone was observed a few times. Other DNA sequences in the sample encode the same CDR3. The rearrangement joins TRBV5-1 to TRBJ1-1; D uncertain. The CDR3 contains 13 residues. Germline V gives CDR1 SGHRS, CDR2 YFSETQ. Trimming removed 0 bases at V and 0 bases at J, with 3 bases between. CDR3 sequence (DNA): TGCGCCAGCAGCTTGGCCTTGAACACTGAAGCTTTCTTT. As protein: CASSLALNTEAFF.

The rearrangement links TRBV14 to TRBJ1-3; unclear D gene. V was pared by 4 bases and J by 0 bases, with 13 bases between. This CDR3 has 16 residues. CDR1 is SGHDN and CDR2 is FVKESK in the germline V gene. Here the CDR3 DNA reads TGTGCCAGCAGCCTTCGACGGGGTTACTCTGGAAACACCATATATTTT. It codes for CASSLRRGYSGNTIYF.

This clone has just a few counts. The rearrangement uses TRBV19 and TRBJ1-5; D remains unclear. V dropped 3 bases and J dropped 5 bases, with 8 bases sitting between them. CDR1 LNHDA and CDR2 SQIVND come from the germline V gene (reference sequence). CDR3 size: 13 residues. The CDR3 loop is CASSMIDYQPQHF. The CDR3, as DNA: TGTGCCAGTAGTATGATAGACTATCAGCCCCAGCATTTT.

The gene calls are TRBV14 and TRBJ2-7, with D possibly matching TRBD1 (6 bases). The CDR3 runs to 13 residues. V was clipped by 0 bases and J by 11 bases, with 14 bases between them. The germline V gene has CDR1 SGHDN and CDR2 FVKESK. CDR3 nucleotide sequence: TGTGCCAGCAGCCAAGATCAAAGGGCAGGGGAGTACTTC. Its protein is CASSQDQRAGEYF.

The rearrangement joins TRBV18 to TRBJ1-1; D uncertain. Trimming stripped 5 bases from V and 1 base from J, with 14 bases between. This CDR3 comprises 15 residues. The germline gives CDR1 KGHSH, CDR2 LQKENI. The CDR3 sequence is CASSSATGGNTEAFF. The CDR3 DNA reads TGTGCCAGCTCATCCGCCACGGGAGGGAACACTGAAGCTTTCTTT.

The chain uses TRBV28 and TRBJ1-1; the D gene is possibly TRBD1 (6 bases). V was shortened by 3 bases and J by 4 bases, with 9 bases between the two germline ends. Germline V CDR1 and CDR2: MDHEN, SYDVKM. The CDR3 is 13 residues long. CDR3 nucleotide sequence: TGTGCCAGCAGTTTCGGGGGGCGCACTGAAGCTTTCTTT. The encoded protein is CASSFGGRTEAFF. Combining the CDR3 with reference TRBV28 and TRBJ1-1 gives the whole variable domain DVKVTQSSRYLVKRTGEKVFLECVQDMDHENMFWYRQDPGLGLRLIYFSYDVKMKEKGDIPEGYSVSREKKERFSLILESASTNQTSMYLCASSFGGRTEAFFGQGTRLTVV.